These 26 T cell receptor beta chains share one sample of origin, sequenced in a study of Tregs in tolerant kidney transplant recipients. Sequencing was performed with immunoSEQ multiplex PCR; in TCRdb, only in-frame clones are kept and a portion is missing. The table includes around 19,000 clones, around four fifths detected once. Sequencing was performed on Tregs from blood. The receptors originated from a human donor in good health.

This chain joins TRBV5-1 and TRBJ2-5; 7 bases align to TRBD1. J was trimmed by 5 bases and V by 2 bases; bases with no gene match: 12. Germline lookup yields CDR1 SGHRS and CDR2 YFSETQ. This CDR3 is built from 16 residues. CDR3 bases: TGCGCCAGCAGCTTAGTGAGGGGGCTCGGGGCGGAGACCCAGTACTTC. This sequence encodes CASSLVRGLGAETQYF.

The J gene is TRBJ2-3, the V gene TRBV28, with D tentatively TRBD1 (5 bases). The germline V gene encodes CDR1 MDHEN and CDR2 SYDVKM. V was pared by 3 bases and J by 7 bases, with 14 bases between. The CDR3 loop spans 14 amino acids. The CDR3 loop is CASSFPVRDNTQYF. The CDR3 DNA is TGTGCCAGCAGTTTCCCAGTCAGGGATAATACGCAGTATTTT.

The gene calls are TRBV7-3 and TRBJ1-1; no reliable D call. This CDR3 is 15 amino acids long. From germline, CDR1 is SGHTA and CDR2 FQGTGA. Trimming took 2 bases from V and 4 from J, leaving 14 bases between them. The CDR3 nucleotides are TGTGCCAGCAGCTTATTCCCCGTGTTGGGCACTGAAGCTTTCTTT. It encodes CASSLFPVLGTEAFF.

The V gene is TRBV18, the J gene TRBJ2-7; TRBD1 matches at 11 bases. The germline V gene has CDR1 KGHSH and CDR2 LQKENI. The junction had 1 base not matched to a gene; V was cut back by 3 bases and J by 3 bases. The CDR3 runs to 14 residues. CDR3 DNA sequence: TGTGCCAGCTCACCGGGACAGGGGGACTACGAGCAGTACTTC. Translated: CASSPGQGDYEQYF.

The chain carries TRBV11-3 and TRBJ2-7, with D possibly being TRBD1 (6 bases). V was pared by 5 bases and J by 5 bases, with 16 bases between. The CDR3 extends over 14 amino acids. The V gene's germline CDR1 is SGHNT and CDR2 YENEEA. CDR3 bases: TGTGCCAGCAGCCTCCGGGACACGAACCACGAGCAGTACTTC. Its translation: CASSLRDTNHEQYF.

The chain links TRBV7-8 to TRBJ2-3; 8 bases are shared with TRBD2. The CDR3 is 15 residues long. Germline lookup yields CDR1 SGHVS and CDR2 FQNEAQ. Trimming took 3 bases from V and 1 from J; bases not matched to a gene: 3. The CDR3 is CASSFRGGGTDTQYF. The CDR3, as DNA: TGTGCCAGCAGCTTTCGGGGGGGAGGCACAGATACGCAGTATTTT.

This clone was observed once. The chain joins TRBV21-1 to TRBJ2-7; whether TRBD2, the table's D call, matches the DNA was not checked. TRBV21-1 is a pseudogene locus. CDR3 length: 21 amino acids. CDR3 loop: CASSKAVRRTDPRDCSYEQYF. As DNA, the CDR3 is TGTGCCAGCAGCAAAGCTGTGAGGCGAACCGACCCCCGGGACTGCTCCTACGAGCAGTACTTC.

The chain carries TRBV7-8 and TRBJ2-1; the D gene is possibly TRBD2 (7 bases). The CDR3 totals 19 residues. Trimming stripped 4 bases from V and 7 bases from J, with 29 bases between. The germline gives CDR1 SGHVS, CDR2 FQNEAQ. Here the CDR3 DNA reads TGTGCCAGCAGCTACGCCTCAGTAATCGGGGGAGGGGGATCGAATGAGCAGTTCTTC. The encoded protein is CASSYASVIGGGGSNEQFF. The variable domain in full, completed from reference TRBV7-8 and TRBJ2-1, reads GAGVSQSPRYKVAKRGQDVALRCDPISGHVSLFWYQQALGQGPEFLTYFQNEAQLDKSGLPSDRFFAERPEGSVSTLKIQRTQQEDSAVYLCASSYASVIGGGGSNEQFFGPGTRLTVL.

The genes are TRBV5-6 and TRBJ2-3, with TRBD2 matching over 13 bases. The CDR3 covers 16 residues. Germline trimming cut 5 bases from V and 2 bases from J; bases unmatched to any gene: 5. The V gene's germline CDR1 is SGHDT and CDR2 YYEEEE. The CDR3 sequence is CASRLTSGGFTDTQYF. For the CDR3, the DNA is TGTGCCAGCAGGTTGACTAGCGGGGGGTTCACAGATACGCAGTATTTT. The entire variable domain, with the rest obtained from reference TRBV5-6 and TRBJ2-3, is as follows: DAGVTQSPTHLIKTRGQQVTLRCSPKSGHDTVSWYQQALGQGPQFIFQYYEEEERQRGNFPDRFSGHQFPNYSSELNVNALLLGDSALYLCASRLTSGGFTDTQYFGPGTRLTVL.

V gene TRBV25-1 combines with J gene TRBJ2-7; D not resolved. Germline lookup yields CDR1 MGHDK and CDR2 SYGVNS. Trimming pared 5 bases from V and 3 bases from J, leaving 8 bases between. This CDR3 spans 12 amino acids. The CDR3 DNA reads as TGTGCCAGCAGTACCCTAGGCTACGAGCAGTACTTC. Its protein is CASSTLGYEQYF.

CDR3 sequence reads: CAWSVLGRCLRSQHF. DNA of the CDR3: TGTGCCTGGAGTGTACTCGGCCGGTGTCTTCGTTCCCAGCATTTT. J is TRBJ1-5 and V is TRBV30; no definite D call. V lost 0 bases to trimming and J lost 11 bases, with 20 bases between them. Looked up from germline, CDR1 is GTSNPN and CDR2 is SVGIG (reference sequence). The length of the CDR3 is 15 residues.

The rearrangement links TRBV6-5 to TRBJ1-2; possibly TRBD1 for D (5 bases). This CDR3 region has 14 residues. Trimming stripped 7 bases from V and 2 bases from J, with 14 bases between. Germline CDR1 and CDR2: MNHEY and SVGAGI. This CDR3 is CASILRRGNYGYTF. The CDR3 DNA follows: TGTGCCAGCATCCTACGACGGGGCAACTATGGCTACACCTTC.

V is TRBV6-1 and J is TRBJ2-7; D unclear. Trimming cost V 9 bases and J 2 bases, with 14 bases left between them. Germline CDR1 and CDR2: MNHNS and SASEGT. This CDR3 has 13 amino acids. In DNA form, the CDR3 reads TGTGCCAGTTACAGTCCCCCTCCCTACGAGCAGTACTTC. It yields the protein CASYSPPPYEQYF.

The CDR3 nucleotides read TGTGCCAGCAGCTTGACAGGCCCTGGGGCCAACGTCCTGACTTTC. Translated, it gives CASSLTGPGANVLTF. The chain is built from TRBV5-4 and TRBJ2-6; the D gene is possibly TRBD1 (5 bases). The CDR3 is 15 residues long. Trimming took 1 base from V and 2 from J, leaving 7 bases between them. In germline, CDR1 is SGHNT, CDR2 YYREEE (reference sequence).

This clone was counted once. V usage is TRBV9 and J usage is TRBJ2-7; perhaps TRBD2 as D (5 bases). The CDR3 consists of 13 residues. V dropped 4 bases and J dropped 6 bases, with 14 bases sitting between them. In germline, CDR1 is SGDLS, CDR2 YYNGEE. The DNA of the CDR3 is TGTGCCAGCAGCCCCGCCCCCGGAGGCGAGCAGTACTTC. This gives the protein CASSPAPGGEQYF.

CDR3 residues: CASSPTPGGEKLFF. DNA of the CDR3: TGTGCCAGCAGCCCTACCCCGGGCGGTGAAAAACTGTTTTTT. The chain employs TRBV6-5 and TRBJ1-4; unclear D gene. Per the germline V gene, CDR1 is MNHEY and CDR2 is SVGAGI. The CDR3 has 14 amino acids. V shed 6 bases and J shed 7 bases, with 15 bases lying between them.

The chain employs TRBV7-9 and TRBJ2-3; TRBD1 matches 9 bases. J was trimmed by 5 bases and V by 5 bases; bases with no gene match: 5. The CDR3 extends over 14 amino acids. Germline lookup yields CDR1 SEHNR and CDR2 FQNEAQ (reference sequence). The CDR3 nucleotides are TGTGCCAGCAGCCCCACAGGGGGCATAGATACGCAGTATTTT. Translation: CASSPTGGIDTQYF.

The V gene is TRBV10-3, the J gene TRBJ1-2, with 7 positions matching TRBD1. The germline V gene encodes CDR1 ENHRY and CDR2 SYGVKD. There are 15 residues in the CDR3. V dropped 6 bases and J dropped 4; count of bases not matched to a gene: 11. The CDR3 sequence is CAISDQTGRVYGYTF. As DNA, the CDR3 is TGTGCCATCAGCGACCAGACAGGGAGGGTCTATGGCTACACCTTC.

V gene TRBV11-3 combines with J gene TRBJ1-6; possibly TRBD1 for D (5 bases). The CDR3 runs 14 residues. Germline CDR1 and CDR2: SGHNT and YENEEA. With 5 bases removed from V and 4 bases from J, the gap between germline ends came to 9 bases. The CDR3 region is CASSTGAYNSPLHF. The CDR3 nucleotides read TGTGCCAGCAGCACAGGAGCTTATAATTCACCCCTCCACTTT.

V gene TRBV9 combines with J gene TRBJ2-5, with TRBD1 identical over 7 bases. The V and J ends lost 3 bases and 5 bases, in that order; junction bases with no gene match: 4. Germline CDR1 reads SGDLS; CDR2 reads YYNGEE. This CDR3 is built from 13 residues. The CDR3: CASSEQGWETQYF. The CDR3 DNA is TGTGCCAGCAGCGAACAGGGGTGGGAGACCCAGTACTTC.

This chain connects TRBV19 to TRBJ2-7; 9 bases line up with TRBD1. Germline lookup yields CDR1 LNHDA and CDR2 SQIVND (reference sequence). The CDR3 runs 14 residues. The trim removed 4 bases at V and 4 bases at J, leaving 5 bases unmatched. CDR3 residues: CASSNTGGVYEQYF. The CDR3 region has the DNA TGTGCCAGTAGTAATACAGGGGGCGTGTACGAGCAGTACTTC.

The CDR3 bases are TGTGCCAGCAGCTATAGCGGGGGCAGCCAAGAGACCCAGTACTTC. It specifies CASSYSGGSQETQYF. The V and J genes are TRBV7-2 and TRBJ2-5; 9 positions agree with TRBD2. CDR1 SGHTA and CDR2 FQGNSA come from the germline V gene. This CDR3 contains 15 residues. The trim removed 4 bases at V and 1 base at J, leaving 4 bases unmatched.

The chain recombines TRBV5-4 with TRBJ1-2; D possibly corresponds to TRBD1 (5 bases). The CDR3 length is 13 residues. The germline V and J ends were trimmed by 0 bases and 4 bases, with 7 bases remaining between them. Per germline, CDR1 SGHNT and CDR2 YYREEE (reference sequence). CDR3 in amino acids: CASSLAGSYGYTF. In nucleotides, the CDR3 is TGTGCCAGCAGCTTGGCAGGGTCCTATGGCTACACCTTC.

In its sample, this clone was seen a few times. This chain connects TRBV5-4 to TRBJ1-2; D perhaps matches TRBD1 (6 bases). The CDR3 extends over 15 amino acids. The V end lost 2 bases, the J end lost 8 bases, and 19 bases lay between the germline ends. Looked up from germline, CDR1 is SGHNT and CDR2 is YYREEE (reference sequence). Here the CDR3 DNA reads TGTGCCAGCAGCTTTTCCCAGGGAAAGGGGGAAGGCTACACCTTC. Translation gives CASSFSQGKGEGYTF. Complete variable domain (other parts from reference TRBV5-4 and TRBJ1-2): ETGVTQSPTHLIKTRGQQVTLRCSSQSGHNTVSWYQQALGQGPQFIFQYYREEENGRGNFPPRFSGLQFPNYSSELNVNALELDDSALYLCASSFSQGKGEGYTFGSGTRLTVV.

By share, this clone counts as medium-sized. The rearrangement joins TRBV11-2 to TRBJ2-3, with 12 bases that match TRBD2. From germline, CDR1 is SGHAT and CDR2 FQNNGV. There are 16 residues in the CDR3. After removal of 3 bases from V and 2 bases from J, the junction contained 3 bases not matched to a gene. This chain's CDR3 is CASSFLAGGSTDTQYF. CDR3 nucleotides: TGTGCCAGCAGCTTCCTAGCGGGGGGGTCCACAGATACGCAGTATTTT.

This rearrangement joins TRBV7-2 to TRBJ2-5; 9 nucleotides agree with TRBD1. Germline-derived CDR1 and CDR2 are SGHTA and FQGNSA. The CDR3 sequence is 14 residues long. V gave up 6 bases and J gave up 6 bases; unmatched junction bases: 8. The CDR3 sequence is CASSNGQGRQTQYF. The DNA for the CDR3 is TGTGCCAGCAGTAACGGACAGGGGCGACAGACCCAGTACTTC.